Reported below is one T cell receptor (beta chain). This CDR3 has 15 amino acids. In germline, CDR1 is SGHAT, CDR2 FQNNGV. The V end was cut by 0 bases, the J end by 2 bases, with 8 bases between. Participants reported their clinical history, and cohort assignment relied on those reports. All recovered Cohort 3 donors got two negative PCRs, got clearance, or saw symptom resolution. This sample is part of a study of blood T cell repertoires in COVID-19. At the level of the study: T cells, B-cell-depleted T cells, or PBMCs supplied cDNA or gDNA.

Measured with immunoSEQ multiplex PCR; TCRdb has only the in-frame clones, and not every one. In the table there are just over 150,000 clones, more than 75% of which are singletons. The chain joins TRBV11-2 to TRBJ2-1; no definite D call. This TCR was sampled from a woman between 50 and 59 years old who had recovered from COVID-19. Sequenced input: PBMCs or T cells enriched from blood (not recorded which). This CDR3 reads CASSLEVQAYNEQFF. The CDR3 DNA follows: TGTGCCAGCAGCTTAGAGGTGCAGGCCTACAATGAGCAGTTCTTC.